This is a list of T cell receptor beta chains from one sample in a study of blood T cell repertoires in COVID-19. Sequencing was performed with immunoSEQ multiplex PCR; in TCRdb, only in-frame clones are kept and a portion is missing. Of 60,000 to 100,000 clones in the sample, roughly 89% are singletons; the top ten hold under 6%. Sequencing used peripheral blood. These receptors came from a man aged 50 or older with active COVID-19. The CDR3 runs from the conserved cysteine through the conserved F or W. D genes are given only for firm matches. Size tells how often a clone was seen (once, few, many) or the class of an expanded clone, and some rows leave it out.

clone_size,d_call,v_call,j_call,cdr3_nt,cdr3_aa
few,.,TRBV2,TRBJ2-7,TGTGCCAGCAGAGCTAAAGGACAGCTCTACGAGCAGTACTTC,CASRAKGQLYEQYF
.,.,TRBV6-1,TRBJ1-3,TGTGCCAGCAGTGAAACTCCACAGGGAGGAAACACCATATATTTT,CASSETPQGGNTIYF
.,.,TRBV11-2,TRBJ2-5,TGTGCCAGCAGCCCCCAAGGTGGGGCCGTTATTCAAGAGACCCAGTACTTC,CASSPQGGAVIQETQYF
.,.,TRBV2,TRBJ1-1,TGTGCCAGCAACGAAGGATCGACAGTGAACACTGAAGCTTTCTTT,CASNEGSTVNTEAFF
.,TRBD2,TRBV7-2,TRBJ2-7,TGTGCCAGCAGCGTCCCCCGGGAGCGGGGGAGCTACGAGCAGTACTTC,CASSVPRERGSYEQYF
.,.,TRBV6-2/TRBV6-3,TRBJ2-3,TGTGCCAGCAGATACGGGACAATCACAGATACGCAGTATTTT,CASRYGTITDTQYF
.,.,TRBV6-4,TRBJ2-2,TGTGCCAGCAGCCAAGAAGGGGGAGCCGGGGAGCTGTTTTTT,CASSQEGGAGELFF
.,TRBD1,TRBV7-8,TRBJ2-7,TGTGCCAGCAGCTCTCCGGGACAGGGGGCCTACGAGCAGTACTTC,CASSSPGQGAYEQYF
once,.,TRBV7-2,TRBJ2-1,TGTGCCAGCAGCTTAGATCGCCGACAGAGTTCTTACAATGAGCAGTTCTTC,CASSLDRRQSSYNEQFF
.,.,TRBV5-4,TRBJ1-1,TGTGCCAGCAGCCCCTGGGCAACGAACACTGAAGCTTTCTTT,CASSPWATNTEAFF
few,.,TRBV11-3,TRBJ2-1,TGTGCCAGCAGCCCTTCGCCAGGGAATGAGCAGTTCTTC,CASSPSPGNEQFF
.,TRBD1,TRBV19,TRBJ1-2,TGTGCCAGCGATCAGGGGGCCGGAGGCTACACCTTC,CASDQGAGGYTF
.,.,TRBV19,TRBJ1-5,TGTGCCAGTAGTACCCTTGACGGGAATCAGCCCCAGCATTTT,CASSTLDGNQPQHF
.,TRBD1,TRBV5-1,TRBJ2-7,TGCGCCAGCAGCTTGTGGGGGACGACAGGGGCCTCCTACGAGCAGTACTTC,CASSLWGTTGASYEQYF
.,.,TRBV15,TRBJ2-7,TGTGCCACCAGCAGAGAAGGCCTAGCCTACGAGCAGTACTTC,CATSREGLAYEQYF
.,TRBD1,TRBV6-5,TRBJ1-1,TGTGCCAGCATCCGGACAGGGAGGGCTGAAGCTTTCTTT,CASIRTGRAEAFF
.,TRBD2,TRBV3-1/TRBV3-2,TRBJ2-1,TGTGCCAGCAGCCAAGATGGGGCTAGCGGGTTTGGTGAGCAGTTCTTC,CASSQDGASGFGEQFF
.,TRBD2,TRBV3-1/TRBV3-2,TRBJ2-5,TGTGCCAGCAGCAAATGGACTAGCGGGGGGGCCCCGGAGACCCAGTACTTC,CASSKWTSGGAPETQYF
.,TRBD1,TRBV5-1,TRBJ2-7,TGCGCCAGCAGCTTGGTGGGACAGGGGACCGAGCAGTACTTC,CASSLVGQGTEQYF
.,TRBD1,TRBV2,TRBJ1-5,TGTGCCAGCAGTGAATATGGGGACAGGGCCAGGGCGGGCAATCAGCCCCAGCATTTT,CASSEYGDRARAGNQPQHF
.,TRBD2,TRBV28,TRBJ2-7,TGTGCCAGCAGTTCTTGGCCTTTAGCGGGAGGGCACTCCTACGAGCAGTACTTC,CASSSWPLAGGHSYEQYF
.,TRBD1,TRBV3-1/TRBV3-2,TRBJ1-1,TGTGCCAGCAGCCGACAGGGCCCTGACACTGAAGCTTTCTTT,CASSRQGPDTEAFF
.,.,TRBV7-2,TRBJ2-1,TGTGCCAGCAGCCAATATCCCTTGGGCCAAGGCGCGTCCTACAATGAGCAGTTCTTC,CASSQYPLGQGASYNEQFF
.,.,TRBV9,TRBJ2-2,TGTGCCAGCACGTCAAGGACTAACACCGGGGAGCTGTTTTTT,CASTSRTNTGELFF
.,.,TRBV4-2,TRBJ2-4,TGTGCCAGCAGCCAAGAACAGCAAACCAAAAACATTCAGTACTTC,CASSQEQQTKNIQYF
.,TRBD1,TRBV18,TRBJ1-1,TGTGCCAGCTCACTCATGACAGGGTTGGCTTTCTTT,CASSLMTGLAFF
.,.,TRBV14,TRBJ2-5,TGTGCCAGCAGCCGCCGTGGGCCTGAGACCCAGTACTTC,CASSRRGPETQYF
.,.,TRBV27,TRBJ2-7,TGTGCCAGCAGTTTAGCCGGGGGGCCCCCCTACGAGCAGTACTTC,CASSLAGGPPYEQYF
.,.,TRBV28,TRBJ1-6,TGTGCCAGCAGTCCAGGGGTCGCCTATAATTCACCCCTCCACTTT,CASSPGVAYNSPLHF
.,.,TRBV9,TRBJ2-7,TGTGCCAGCAGCCCAGAAAACTCCTACGAGCAGTACTTC,CASSPENSYEQYF
.,.,TRBV20-1,TRBJ1-2,TGCAGTGCTAGTAGTGGCAGGGGATATGGCTACACCTTC,CSASSGRGYGYTF
.,TRBD1,TRBV5-1,TRBJ2-1,TGCGCCAGCAGCTTGGGGGACAGCTTCAACAATGAGCAGTTCTTC,CASSLGDSFNNEQFF
.,TRBD2,TRBV28,TRBJ2-3,TGTGCCACCGGCGGGGGGCCCACAGATACGCAGTATTTT,CATGGGPTDTQYF
.,.,TRBV7-2,TRBJ1-1,TGTGCCAGCAGCTTCGGCCGTTCGGGGACTGAAGCTTTCTTT,CASSFGRSGTEAFF
.,.,TRBV24-1,TRBJ2-1,TGTGCCACCAGTGATCTGAGTAATTATGAGCAGTTCTTC,CATSDLSNYEQFF
.,TRBD1,TRBV2,TRBJ2-7,TGTGCCAGCAGTGGGGGGGGACAGGGAGTAGGAAAGCAGTACTTC,CASSGGGQGVGKQYF
.,.,TRBV27,TRBJ1-2,TGTGCCAGCAGACAAACCGGCCCGGGAGGCGTCTATGGCTACACCTTC,CASRQTGPGGVYGYTF
.,TRBD1,TRBV7-9,TRBJ2-2,TGTGCCAGCAGCTTAGCAAACAGGGGATCAGGGGAGCTGTTTTTT,CASSLANRGSGELFF
.,TRBD1,TRBV6-5,TRBJ1-5,TGTGCCAGCAGTCCGACAGGGGGAGGCAATCAGCCCCAGCATTTT,CASSPTGGGNQPQHF
.,.,TRBV19,TRBJ1-1,TGTGCCAGTAAAAACCTCCTCGGACGGGGTGTGACTGAAGCTTTCTTT,CASKNLLGRGVTEAFF
few,.,TRBV6-5,TRBJ1-1,TGTGCCAGCAGTCGAGACTCCAGCCTTAACACTGAAGCTTTCTTT,CASSRDSSLNTEAFF
.,.,TRBV6-5,TRBJ2-7,TGTGCCAGCAGGAAAGACAGGGAAGGAGGGTACGAGCAGTACTTC,CASRKDREGGYEQYF